The 14 T cell receptor beta chains below come from one sample, sequenced in a study of blood T cell repertoires in COVID-19. Sequencing was performed with immunoSEQ multiplex PCR; in TCRdb, only in-frame clones are kept and a portion is missing. The repertoire consists of just under 90,000 clones, with around 88% occurring once and the leading ten covering 0.47%. Sequencing was performed on peripheral blood. The receptors shown here come from a man between 60 and 75 years old with acute or convalescent COVID-19.

This clone was detected a few times. The V gene is TRBV5-1, the J gene TRBJ1-2, with 7 bases aligning to TRBD1. The germline V gene encodes CDR1 SGHRS and CDR2 YFSETQ. V shed 0 bases, J shed 6 bases, and the junction held 8 bases outside the gene matches. The CDR3 is 15 amino acids. The CDR3 reads CASSLGTGDWDGYTF. The DNA of the CDR3 is TGCGCCAGCAGCTTGGGAACAGGGGATTGGGATGGCTACACCTTC.

The rearrangement joins TRBV30 to TRBJ1-3; D is uncertain. The CDR3 spans 13 residues. V lost 4 bases and J lost 2, with 9 bases in between. Germline values: CDR1 GTSNPN, CDR2 SVGIG (reference sequence). This CDR3 reads CAWKQSPGNTIYF. The CDR3 DNA reads as TGTGCCTGGAAACAGAGTCCTGGAAACACCATATATTTT.

This clone was counted only a few times. The CDR3 DNA follows: TGTGCCAGCAGCTTAGCCAGTATAATGAACACTGAAGCTTTCTTT. This translates into CASSLASIMNTEAFF. The gene calls are TRBV11-2 and TRBJ1-1; D is uncertain. The CDR3 covers 15 residues. Germline CDR1 is SGHAT and CDR2 is FQNNGV. The ends were cut back, 1 base at V and 0 bases at J, with 9 bases in the middle. The full variable domain, with the rest looked up from reference TRBV11-2 and TRBJ1-1, is EAGVAQSPRYKIIEKRQSVAFWCNPISGHATLYWYQQILGQGPKLLIQFQNNGVVDDSQLPKDRFSAERLKGVDSTLKIQPAKLEDSAVYLCASSLASIMNTEAFFGQGTRLTVV.

V usage is TRBV6-2 or TRBV6-3 and J usage is TRBJ2-7; 8 nucleotides align to TRBD2. The CDR3 consists of 16 residues. Germline V gene sequence: CDR1 MNHEY, CDR2 SVGEGT. V gave up 2 bases and J gave up 3 bases; unmatched junction bases: 9. The CDR3 sequence: CASSYSGSGDNYEQYF. The DNA for the CDR3 is TGTGCCAGCAGTTACAGTGGTAGCGGGGACAACTACGAGCAGTACTTC.

The chain is built from TRBV10-3 and TRBJ2-3, with TRBD2 matching 10 bases. The germline V gene encodes CDR1 ENHRY and CDR2 SYGVKD. V trimming: 4 bases; J trimming: 0 bases; junction bases outside the gene matches: 7. This CDR3 is built from 17 residues. The CDR3 loop reads CAISGQRGGSSTDTQYF. DNA for the CDR3: TGTGCCATCAGTGGCCAGCGGGGGGGGTCTAGCACAGATACGCAGTATTTT.

J is TRBJ1-1 and V is TRBV3-1 (or the pseudogene TRBV3-2), with a tentative D call TRBD1 (6 bases). The CDR3 totals 16 residues. V lost 0 bases to trimming and J lost 2 bases, with 13 bases between them. Germline loops: CDR1 LGHDT, CDR2 YNNKEL (reference sequence). CDR3 DNA sequence: TGTGCCAGCAGCCAAGATAGGGGGGGGTTCAACACTGAAGCTTTCTTT. It encodes CASSQDRGGFNTEAFF.

The CDR3 protein is CASSLEGQLGEQYF. For the CDR3, the DNA is TGTGCCAGCAGCTTGGAGGGACAGCTTGGGGAGCAGTACTTC. V gene TRBV11-2 combines with J gene TRBJ2-7; D possibly corresponds to TRBD1 (7 bases). Germline V gives CDR1 SGHAT, CDR2 FQNNGV. V was pared by 3 bases and J by 7 bases, with 16 bases between. CDR3 size: 14 residues.

This rearrangement joins TRBV30 to TRBJ2-1; TRBD2 might be the D (5 bases). The CDR3 contains 14 residues. CDR1 is GTSNPN, CDR2 SVGIG, per germline (reference sequence). V dropped 8 bases and J dropped 2 bases, with 16 bases sitting between them. The CDR3 sequence: CALDTGDTYNEQFF. The CDR3 nucleotides read TGTGCCCTGGATACCGGGGATACCTACAATGAGCAGTTCTTC. The full variable domain, rest sourced from reference TRBV30 and TRBJ2-1, is SQTIHQWPATLVQPVGSPLSLECTVEGTSNPNLYWYRQAAGRGLQLLFYSVGIGQISSEVPQNLSASRPQDRQFILSSKKLLLSDSGFYLCALDTGDTYNEQFFGPGTRLTVL.

This chain links TRBV7-3 with TRBJ2-1; perhaps TRBD1 as D (6 bases). Trimming took 5 bases from V and 0 from J, leaving 11 bases between them. The CDR3 spans 15 residues. Germline CDR1 SGHTA, CDR2 FQGTGA. The CDR3 DNA sequence: TGTGCCAGCAGCCTCCAGGGGAGCTCCTACAATGAGCAGTTCTTC. This encodes CASSLQGSSYNEQFF.

CDR3 amino acids: CASRSTVGLNLNYGYTF. The CDR3 DNA reads TGTGCCAGCAGGTCGACTGTGGGACTCAATTTAAACTATGGCTACACCTTC. The V call is TRBV7-9, the J call TRBJ1-2; TRBD1 is a possible D gene (5 bases). Per germline, CDR1 SEHNR and CDR2 FQNEAQ (reference sequence). The CDR3 length is 17 residues. Trimming removed 6 bases at V and 2 bases at J, with 22 bases between.

The rearrangement uses TRBV9 and TRBJ2-1; 7 bases are shared with TRBD2. Germline loops: CDR1 SGDLS, CDR2 YYNGEE. The CDR3 runs 15 residues. The V segment lost 1 base and the J segment 4 bases; nucleotides outside the gene matches: 5. CDR3 coding DNA: TGTGCCAGCAGCGTAAGCGGGACCACATACAATGAGCAGTTCTTC. It encodes CASSVSGTTYNEQFF.

The CDR3 is CASSRSWTGALEAFF. The CDR3 DNA follows: TGTGCCAGCAGCAGAAGTTGGACAGGGGCTCTGGAAGCTTTCTTT. This chain uses TRBV6-5 with TRBJ1-1, with 9 bases aligning to TRBD1. V was clipped by 6 bases and J by 8 bases; unmatched bases: 13. CDR1 is MNHEY, CDR2 SVGAGI, per germline. CDR3 length: 15 residues.

The gene calls are TRBV14 and TRBJ2-7; TRBD2 agrees at 8 bases. Germline CDR1 SGHDN, CDR2 FVKESK. V dropped 4 bases and J dropped 9; count of bases not matched to a gene: 14. The CDR3 contains 15 residues. CDR3 DNA sequence: TGTGCCAGCAGCCCCGGACTAGCCACTTCGAGTGGGCAGTACTTC. It is translated as CASSPGLATSSGQYF.

This sequence joins TRBV12-5 and TRBJ2-1; no definite D call. This CDR3 is built from 12 residues. CDR1 and CDR2 from the germline V gene are LGHNT and FRNRAP. V was cut by 3 bases and J by 9 bases, with 9 bases left in between. The CDR3 reads CASGFGGLEQFF. The CDR3 nucleotides are TGTGCTAGTGGTTTTGGCGGCCTTGAGCAGTTCTTC.